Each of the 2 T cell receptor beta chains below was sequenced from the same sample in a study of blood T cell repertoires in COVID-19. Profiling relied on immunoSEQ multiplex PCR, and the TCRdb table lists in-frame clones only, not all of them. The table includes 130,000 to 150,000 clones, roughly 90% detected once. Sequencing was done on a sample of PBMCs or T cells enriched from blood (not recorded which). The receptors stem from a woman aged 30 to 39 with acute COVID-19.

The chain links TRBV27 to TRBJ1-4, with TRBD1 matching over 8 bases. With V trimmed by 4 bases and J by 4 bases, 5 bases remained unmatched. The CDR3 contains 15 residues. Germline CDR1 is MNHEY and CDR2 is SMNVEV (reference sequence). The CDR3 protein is CASSSPDRGNEKLFF. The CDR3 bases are TGTGCCAGCAGTTCCCCAGACAGGGGTAATGAAAAACTGTTTTTT.

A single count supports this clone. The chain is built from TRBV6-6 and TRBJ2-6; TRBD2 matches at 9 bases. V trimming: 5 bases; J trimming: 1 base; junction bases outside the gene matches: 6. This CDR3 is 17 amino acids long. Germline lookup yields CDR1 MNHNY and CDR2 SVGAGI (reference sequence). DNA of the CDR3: TGTGCCAGCAGTCAGATTAGCGGGAGTTCTGGGGCCAACGTCCTGACTTTC. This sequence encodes CASSQISGSSGANVLTF.